A selection of T cell receptor beta chains follows, all from one sample in a study of blood T cell repertoires in COVID-19. The protocol was immunoSEQ multiplex PCR, while the TCRdb copy is restricted to in-frame clones and leaves out a portion. The sample yields tens of thousands of clones, approximately 88% seen once. The sequenced sample was peripheral blood. These receptors all stem from a man aged 50 or older with acute or convalescent COVID-19. CDR3s include the opening cysteine and the closing phenylalanine or tryptophan. D genes are given only for firm matches. Clone size, where shown, is once, few, many, or a class for clones that have expanded.

CDR3aa | CDR3nt | d_gene | abundance | j_gene | v_gene | len
CASSYGEGRGEKLFF | TGTGCCAGCAGCTATGGGGAGGGGAGAGGAGAAAAACTGTTTTTT | - | - | TRBJ1-4 | TRBV9 | 15
CASSNLAVETQYF | TGTGCCAGCAGTAATCTAGCGGTGGAGACCCAGTACTTC | TRBD2 | - | TRBJ2-5 | TRBV12-3/TRBV12-4 | 13
CASSLLQGAGQPQHF | TGTGCCAGTAGCCTACTCCAGGGGGCAGGGCAGCCCCAGCATTTT | TRBD1 | - | TRBJ1-5 | TRBV19 | 15
CASSLELAGPYNEQFF | TGTGCCAGCAGCTTAGAACTAGCGGGACCCTACAATGAGCAGTTCTTC | TRBD2 | few | TRBJ2-1 | TRBV7-9 | 16
CATSGGLAASYNEQFF | TGTGCCACCAGTGGTGGACTAGCGGCCTCCTACAATGAGCAGTTCTTC | TRBD2 | once | TRBJ2-1 | TRBV24-1 | 16
CASSLGLAGGEELFF | TGCGCCAGCAGCTTGGGTCTAGCCGGAGGTGAGGAGCTGTTTTTT | - | - | TRBJ2-2 | TRBV5-1 | 15
CASNYRDRPDGALNEQFF | TGTGCCAGCAATTACCGGGACAGGCCGGATGGGGCACTCAATGAGCAGTTCTTC | TRBD1 | - | TRBJ2-1 | TRBV25-1 | 18
CATSDAGTGGNTEAFF | TGTGCCACCAGTGATGCCGGGACAGGGGGCAACACTGAAGCTTTCTTT | TRBD1 | - | TRBJ1-1 | TRBV24-1 | 16
CASSQRTEAFF | TGTGCCAGCAGCCAGAGGACTGAAGCTTTCTTT | - | - | TRBJ1-1 | TRBV6-1 | 11
CASSSASGGQFEQYF | TGTGCCAGCAGCTCGGCTTCGGGGGGGCAGTTCGAGCAGTACTTC | TRBD2 | - | TRBJ2-7 | TRBV11-2 | 15
CASFVLVYKAVTLWGQGAYEQYF | TGTGCCAGTTTTGTCCTAGTCTACAAAGCTGTAACATTGTGGGGACAGGGGGCTTACGAGCAGTACTTC | TRBD1 | - | TRBJ2-7 | TRBV19 | 23
CASGFPLPGQGNNEQFF | TGTGCTAGTGGTTTCCCCTTACCGGGACAGGGAAACAATGAGCAGTTCTTC | TRBD1 | - | TRBJ2-1 | TRBV12-5 | 17
CASSLTGSTDTQYF | TGCGCCAGCAGCTTAACAGGGAGCACAGATACGCAGTATTTT | - | - | TRBJ2-3 | TRBV5-1 | 14
CATSIPSGGVAEQFF | TGTGCCACCAGCATACCTAGCGGGGGGGTTGCTGAGCAGTTCTTC | TRBD2 | - | TRBJ2-1 | TRBV15 | 15
CASGPGQGNSPLHF | TGTGCCAGCGGACCGGGACAGGGGAATTCACCCCTCCACTTT | TRBD1 | once | TRBJ1-6 | TRBV7-9 | 14
CASSLGDSGAFF | TGCGCCAGCAGCTTAGGGGACAGCGGAGCTTTCTTT | TRBD1 | - | TRBJ1-1 | TRBV5-1 | 12
CASSWRRVGLGTEAFF | TGTGCCAGCAGCTGGCGCAGGGTGGGGCTCGGCACTGAAGCTTTCTTT | - | - | TRBJ1-1 | TRBV7-2 | 16
CASSQFRQGDGYTF | TGTGCCAGCAGCCAATTCCGCCAGGGGGACGGCTACACCTTC | TRBD1 | - | TRBJ1-2 | TRBV14 | 14
CASSPTGASSPLHF | TGTGCCAGCAGCCCGACCGGAGCATCTTCACCCCTCCACTTT | - | - | TRBJ1-6 | TRBV7-2 | 14
CASSLEATGLWTEAFF | TGCGCCAGCAGCTTGGAGGCGACAGGATTGTGGACTGAAGCTTTCTTT | - | - | TRBJ1-1 | TRBV5-1 | 16
CASSVTGTDGYTF | TGTGCCAGCAGTGTAACCGGGACAGATGGCTACACCTTC | TRBD1 | - | TRBJ1-2 | TRBV2 | 13
CASSSGGRTVQETQYF | TGCGCCAGCAGCTCCGGAGGACGGACCGTACAAGAGACCCAGTACTTC | - | - | TRBJ2-5 | TRBV5-1 | 16
CASSVRDRGSGELFF | TGTGCCAGCAGTGTCCGGGACAGGGGCTCCGGGGAGCTGTTTTTT | TRBD1 | once | TRBJ2-2 | TRBV25-1 | 15
CASSQDRDRGHGYTF | TGTGCCAGCAGCCAAGATCGGGACAGGGGGCATGGCTACACCTTC | TRBD1 | - | TRBJ1-2 | TRBV3-1/TRBV3-2 | 15
CASSPPRTGGADTQYF | TGTGCCAGCAGCCCGCCGAGGACAGGGGGCGCAGATACGCAGTATTTT | TRBD1 | - | TRBJ2-3 | TRBV6-2/TRBV6-3 | 16
CASSLSELNTEAFF | TGTGCCAGCAGCCTCTCGGAGCTAAACACTGAAGCTTTCTTT | - | - | TRBJ1-1 | TRBV7-8 | 14
CASSPPGQGGYGYTF | TGTGCCAGCAGTCCGCCCGGACAGGGGGGCTATGGCTACACCTTC | TRBD1 | - | TRBJ1-2 | TRBV27 | 15
CASSHEVTATNSPLHF | TGTGCCAGCAGCCACGAGGTGACCGCGACGAATTCACCCCTCCACTTT | - | - | TRBJ1-6 | TRBV4-2 | 16
CASSLDRDTEAFF | TGCGCCAGCAGCTTAGACAGGGACACTGAAGCTTTCTTT | TRBD1 | - | TRBJ1-1 | TRBV5-1 | 13
CASSLAGAGETQYF | TGTGCCAGCAGCTTAGCAGGGGCTGGTGAGACCCAGTACTTC | - | few | TRBJ2-5 | TRBV7-3 | 14
CASRYSSYEQYF | TGTGCCAGCAGATACTCCTCCTACGAGCAGTACTTC | - | - | TRBJ2-7 | TRBV2 | 12
CASSDIAGSNYGYTF | TGTGCCAGCAGTGACATTGCGGGCTCCAACTATGGCTACACCTTC | - | - | TRBJ1-2 | TRBV6-4 | 15
CASSRGGLADNSENNEQFF | TGTGCCAGCAGCCGGGGAGGACTAGCCGATAATTCGGAAAACAATGAGCAGTTCTTC | TRBD2 | - | TRBJ2-1 | TRBV3-1/TRBV3-2 | 19
CASSQAGGGNTEAFF | TGCGCCAGCAGCCAGGCAGGGGGCGGAAACACTGAAGCTTTCTTT | TRBD1 | - | TRBJ1-1 | TRBV4-1 | 15
CASSRGGRFLNEKLFF | TGCGCCAGCAGCCGGGGAGGGCGGTTCCTGAATGAAAAACTGTTTTTT | - | - | TRBJ1-4 | TRBV4-3 | 16